This record concerns one T cell receptor (beta chain) sequence. It was with random hexamers that roughly 0.45 to 1 ug RNA was reverse transcribed. TCRdb re-derived calls from the immunoSEQ multiplex PCR reads in MiXCR, one entry per CDR3 protein. Of approximately 190,000 distinct CDR3 sequences in the sample, roughly 90% were seen once. These data are taken from a study of CD8 T cells in Susac syndrome. The TEMRA cells underwent FACS enrichment, while the CD8+ and CD4+ T cells underwent negative isolation. The sample was CD4+ T cells from PBMCs. The sequence was collected from a human donor with Susac syndrome.

CDR3 residues: CASSPPGWEVGEQFF. The CDR3 coding sequence is TGTGCCAGCAGCCCCCCCGGGTGGGAGGTTGGTGAGCAGTTCTTC. The chain couples TRBV28 to TRBJ2-1; weak D call: TRBD2 (6 bases). From germline, CDR1 is MDHEN and CDR2 SYDVKM. This CDR3 has 15 amino acids. Trimming left V 6 bases short and J 9 bases short, with 21 bases between.